This TCR beta chain was recovered during a study of regulatory T cells in long-lasting Graves disease. Study in general: The criterion for persistent Graves' disease was over 5 years of antithyroid drugs with positive TSH receptor antibodies. The study, taken as a whole, reports: Having only a small sample size may have limited accuracy. Repertoires from persistent disease leaned toward TRBV28, TRBJ1-2 and TRBJ2-5. The study found lower TCR diversity in persistent Graves' patients than in newly diagnosed ones.

As to time point: persistent/refractory GD, antithyroid drugs over 5 years with positive TRAb. PBMCs were the source of the RNA used for TCR sequencing. Per germline, CDR1 SQVTM and CDR2 ANQGSEA. With V trimmed by 2 bases and J by 1 base, 9 bases remained unmatched. The CDR3 is 16 residues long. Construction of the TCR beta libraries employed iRepertoire HTBI primers in conjunction with Arm-PCR of CDR3 regions. TCRdb re-called the multiplex PCR reads through MiXCR, storing one row per CDR3 protein. The profile shows approximately 470,000 distinct CDR3 sequences, about a fifth of them singletons. With respect to this clonotype: As yet, its antigen is unknown.

The sequencing here drew on peripheral blood mononuclear cells (PBMCs), taken when the disease was refractory, from a patient treated with antithyroid drugs. The clonotype originates from a female donor with Graves disease. The chain links TRBV29-1 to TRBJ1-2; 8 bases match TRBD1. CDR3 DNA: TGCAGCGTTGAACACCCCCCGGACAGGGATAACTATGGCTACACCTTC. Its protein is CSVEHPPDRDNYGYTF.